Following are 26 T cell receptor beta chains from one sample sequenced in a study of identical twins. MiXCR, applied by TCRdb to the 5' RACE reads, yields one record per CDR3 protein. There are 450,000 or so distinct CDR3 sequences in the sample; roughly 24% occur only once, and around 3% lies in the top ten. This same sample was also part of a study on T cells expressing NK-cell markers.

Sequencing was carried out using CD4+ T cells sorted from blood. These receptors all come from a woman in her late teens or twenties in good health.

This clonotype was recorded a few times. The V call is TRBV6-1, the J call TRBJ1-6; 10 bases are a match to TRBD1. Germline V gives CDR1 MNHNS, CDR2 SASEGT. The J segment lost 8 bases and the V segment lost 5 bases, leaving 9 bases of the junction unmatched. This CDR3 spans 16 amino acids. Written as DNA, the CDR3 is TGTGCCAGCAGTCCTACGGGACAGGGGAGTTATTCACCCCTCCACTTT. Translated: CASSPTGQGSYSPLHF.

This clonotype was seen a handful of times. V gene TRBV20-1 combines with J gene TRBJ2-1; 12 bases are a match to TRBD2. The CDR3 sequence is 16 residues long. Germline CDR1 and CDR2: DFQATT and SNEGSKA (reference sequence). Trimming cost V 2 bases and J 6 bases; bases outside gene matches: 8. CDR3 sequence (DNA): TGCAGTGCTAGAACTCCCGGGACTAGCGGGTCCAATGAGCAGTTCTTC. This gives the protein CSARTPGTSGSNEQFF.

The chain recombines TRBV11-2 with TRBJ2-5; TRBD2 is a possible D gene (6 bases). V lost 3 bases to trimming and J lost 7 bases, with 15 bases between them. The CDR3 runs 14 residues. CDR1 and CDR2 from the germline V gene are SGHAT and FQNNGV. CDR3 nucleotide sequence: TGTGCCAGCAGCTTTAAAATTGCCGGGGGGACCCAGTACTTC. Amino acids: CASSFKIAGGTQYF.

The chain has TRBV5-1 and TRBJ1-2; D is undetermined. Germline CDR1 reads SGHRS; CDR2 reads YFSETQ. Trimming removed 1 base from V and 1 base from J, with 8 bases in between. This CDR3 is built from 14 residues. The DNA of the CDR3 is TGCGCCAGCAGCTTGCTGGTTGGTAACTATGGCTACACCTTC. Its translation is CASSLLVGNYGYTF.

This clonotype was detected ten times or more. J is TRBJ2-1 and V is TRBV5-1, with D hard to call. Trimming left V 3 bases short and J 0 bases short, with 7 bases between. This CDR3 has 14 amino acids. Looked up from germline, CDR1 is SGHRS and CDR2 is YFSETQ. CDR3 nucleotide sequence: TGCGCCAGCAGCTCGACCAACTCCTACAATGAGCAGTTCTTC. Its translation: CASSSTNSYNEQFF.

V is TRBV20-1 and J is TRBJ2-1, with D unclear. This CDR3 region has 12 residues. The V end was cut by 1 base, the J end by 9 bases, with 10 bases between. Germline loops: CDR1 DFQATT, CDR2 SNEGSKA (reference sequence). CDR3 sequence (DNA): TGCAGTGCTAGAGGTTATCTGGGTGAGCAGTTCTTC. Amino acid sequence: CSARGYLGEQFF.

This clonotype was seen repeatedly, ten times or more. This chain joins TRBV11-2 and TRBJ1-5; D gene uncertain. Trimming pared 5 bases from V and 4 bases from J, leaving 9 bases between. The CDR3 length is 13 residues. The germline V gene encodes CDR1 SGHAT and CDR2 FQNNGV. This CDR3 is CASSHDKNQPQHF. The CDR3, as DNA: TGTGCCAGCAGCCACGACAAAAATCAGCCCCAGCATTTT.

This clonotype was recorded many times. V usage is TRBV29-1 and J usage is TRBJ2-1, with D possibly being TRBD1 or TRBD2 (5 bases each). Deletions cut 2 bases from V and 1 base from J, with 9 bases between. The CDR3 runs to 14 residues. Germline CDR1 SQVTM, CDR2 ANQGSEA. As DNA, the CDR3 is TGCAGCGTTGAAAGAGGGGCGTCCTACAATGAGCAGTTCTTC. Its translation: CSVERGASYNEQFF.

This clonotype was counted a few times. V usage is TRBV5-1 and J usage is TRBJ1-2, with D possibly TRBD1 on 5 matching bases. The V gene lost 3 bases and the J gene lost 4 bases, with 28 bases spanning the gap. Germline loops: CDR1 SGHRS, CDR2 YFSETQ. The CDR3 is 19 amino acids. The CDR3 protein is CASSSDRGSLSSKAYGYTF. The CDR3 nucleotides read TGCGCCAGCAGCTCGGATCGGGGCAGCCTAAGCTCAAAAGCCTATGGCTACACCTTC.

The genes are TRBV6-1 and TRBJ1-6, with D maybe TRBD1 (5 bases). Trimming removed 8 bases at V and 10 bases at J, with 15 bases between. This CDR3 spans 13 amino acids. Looked up from germline, CDR1 is MNHNS and CDR2 is SASEGT. CDR3 nucleotide sequence: TGTGCCAGCTATTCCGAGGGGAGGTCACCCCTCCACTTT. Its translation is CASYSEGRSPLHF.

This clonotype has only a few counts. J is TRBJ1-4 and V is TRBV7-8; unclear D gene. The CDR3 has 15 residues. Germline values: CDR1 SGHVS, CDR2 FQNEAQ. The V and J ends lost 1 base and 0 bases respectively, with 6 bases between them. CDR3 protein: CASSLVGATNEKLFF. The DNA of the CDR3 is TGTGCCAGCAGCTTAGTTGGGGCAACTAATGAAAAACTGTTTTTT.

V usage is TRBV20-1 and J usage is TRBJ2-7; D is perhaps TRBD1 (6 bases). This CDR3 contains 13 residues. Germline V gives CDR1 DFQATT, CDR2 SNEGSKA (reference sequence). V lost 6 bases to trimming and J lost 2 bases, with 14 bases between them. The CDR3 DNA reads as TGCAGTGCCACTGACAGGACCCCCTACGAGCAGTACTTC. It codes for CSATDRTPYEQYF.

The chain joins TRBV3-1 to TRBJ2-7, with D perhaps TRBD1 or TRBD2 (5 bases each). The CDR3 consists of 12 residues. Trimming removed 4 bases from V and 9 bases from J, with 13 bases in between. Germline V lookup: CDR1 LGHDT, CDR2 YNNKEL (reference sequence). CDR3 in amino acids: CASSPGPRRQYF. CDR3 DNA sequence: TGTGCCAGCAGCCCGGGACCTCGGCGGCAGTACTTC.

This clonotype appeared a few times. This rearrangement joins TRBV7-9 to TRBJ1-2; tentatively, D is TRBD1 (5 bases). The CDR3 runs to 12 residues. Germline V lookup: CDR1 SEHNR, CDR2 FQNEAQ (reference sequence). Trimming stripped 5 bases from V and 3 bases from J, with 7 bases between. The CDR3 protein is CASSPQDYGYTF. The CDR3 DNA sequence: TGTGCCAGCAGCCCACAGGACTATGGCTACACCTTC.

J is TRBJ1-5 and V is TRBV6-1; possibly TRBD1 for D (6 bases). This CDR3 is built from 14 residues. V lost 4 bases and J 4 bases, leaving 11 bases between the germline ends. The germline CDR1 and CDR2 sequences are MNHNS and SASEGT. In DNA, the CDR3 is TGTGCCAGCAGTGGCGCGGGGGCTAATCAGCCCCAGCATTTT. It yields the protein CASSGAGANQPQHF.

The rearrangement uses TRBV27 and TRBJ1-2; unclear D gene. V was clipped by 5 bases and J by 8 bases, with 18 bases between them. CDR1 MNHEY and CDR2 SMNVEV come from the germline V gene (reference sequence). The CDR3 has 14 amino acids. This chain's CDR3 is CASSPGSLIVGYTF. The CDR3 DNA reads as TGTGCCAGCAGTCCCGGTTCTCTTATCGTCGGCTACACCTTC.

This chain joins TRBV5-1 and TRBJ1-2, with TRBD1 identical over 9 bases. The V segment lost 9 bases and the J segment 8 bases; nucleotides outside the gene matches: 14. The CDR3 is 14 residues long. Germline V gene lookup returns CDR1 SGHRS and CDR2 YFSETQ. The CDR3 DNA is TGCGCCACCGGTCCCGGGACAGGGTTCTTCGGCTACACCTTC. Translated, it gives CATGPGTGFFGYTF.

V is TRBV6-1 and J is TRBJ1-3, with a tentative D call TRBD1 (6 bases). The V end was cut by 5 bases, the J end by 1 base, with 12 bases between. The CDR3 spans 15 residues. Germline V gene sequence: CDR1 MNHNS, CDR2 SASEGT. CDR3 amino acids: CASSQRQASGNTIYF. CDR3 DNA: TGTGCCAGCAGTCAAAGACAGGCTTCTGGAAACACCATATATTTT.

This chain links TRBV7-2 with TRBJ1-5; no definite D call. Germline V lookup: CDR1 SGHTA, CDR2 FQGNSA. The CDR3 extends over 14 amino acids. The V end was cut by 8 bases, the J end by 0 bases, with 11 bases between. The CDR3 reads CASGRLNSNQPQHF. In DNA form, the CDR3 reads TGTGCCAGCGGTAGACTAAATAGCAATCAGCCCCAGCATTTT.

The chain has TRBV5-1 and TRBJ2-5, with D possibly being TRBD1 or TRBD2 (5 bases each). The CDR3 runs to 15 residues. The V gene's germline CDR1 is SGHRS and CDR2 YFSETQ. Trimming took off 4 bases at V and 5 bases at J, with 18 bases between the two ends. CDR3 nucleotides: TGCGCCAGCAGCGGTGGGACGACCGCGATGGAGACCCAGTACTTC. Translated, it gives CASSGGTTAMETQYF.

This clonotype has more than one count but fewer than ten. The chain uses TRBV5-1 and TRBJ1-1; possible D gene TRBD1, 6 bases. The CDR3 length is 16 residues. Per germline, CDR1 SGHRS and CDR2 YFSETQ. Trimming pared 0 bases from V and 4 bases from J, leaving 16 bases between. The CDR3: CASSLAPGAGATEAFF. The CDR3 region has the DNA TGCGCCAGCAGCTTGGCGCCCGGGGCGGGGGCCACTGAAGCTTTCTTT. The variable domain in full, with the rest retrieved from reference TRBV5-1 and TRBJ1-1, is KAGVTQTPRYLIKTRGQQVTLSCSPISGHRSVSWYQQTPGQGLQFLFEYFSETQRNKGNFPGRFSGRQFSNSRSEMNVSTLELGDSALYLCASSLAPGAGATEAFFGQGTRLTVV.

This clonotype was counted many times. CDR3 DNA: TGTGCCAGCAGTTCGCAAGATACGCAGTATTTT. Translation gives CASSSQDTQYF. This chain joins TRBV7-9 and TRBJ2-3; D is uncertain. The CDR3 spans 11 residues. Germline lookup yields CDR1 SEHNR and CDR2 FQNEAQ (reference sequence). Trimming pared 6 bases from V and 5 bases from J, leaving 6 bases between.

The V call is TRBV5-5, the J call TRBJ1-1; TRBD1 aligns across 7 bases. The length of the CDR3 is 13 residues. Germline CDR1 reads SGHKS; CDR2 reads YYEKEE (reference sequence). Trimming at V came to 2 bases and at J to 10 bases, leaving 8 bases not matched to a gene. CDR3: CASSFDRVGGAFF. Here the CDR3 DNA reads TGTGCCAGCAGCTTCGACAGGGTCGGAGGAGCTTTCTTT.

The gene calls are TRBV9 and TRBJ2-1; D is unresolved. This CDR3 spans 16 amino acids. The germline V gene encodes CDR1 SGDLS and CDR2 YYNGEE. V lost 3 bases, J lost 3 bases, and 16 bases lay in between. CDR3 sequence (DNA): TGTGCCAGCAGCGGTCCCGGGTCCGTTTTCTACAATGAGCAGTTCTTC. Amino acids: CASSGPGSVFYNEQFF.

The chain couples TRBV20-1 to TRBJ2-7, with D maybe TRBD1 (5 bases). This CDR3 spans 12 amino acids. Germline lookup yields CDR1 DFQATT and CDR2 SNEGSKA (reference sequence). The ends were cut back, 5 bases at V and 1 base at J, with 9 bases in the middle. CDR3 in amino acids: CSAQSGSYEQYF. In nucleotides, the CDR3 is TGCAGTGCTCAATCAGGGTCCTACGAGCAGTACTTC.

This clonotype was seen a handful of times. CDR3 sequence reads: CASSLHQGLYEQYF. CDR3 DNA sequence: TGTGCCAGCAGCTTACATCAGGGGCTCTACGAGCAGTACTTC. The chain links TRBV7-9 to TRBJ2-7, with TRBD1 as a possible D gene (6 bases). Trimming took 2 bases from V and 3 from J, leaving 11 bases between them. From germline, CDR1 is SEHNR and CDR2 FQNEAQ (reference sequence). The CDR3 has 14 residues.